The 14 T cell receptor beta chains given below trace back to one sample, sequenced in a study of T cell responses to AZD1222 COVID-19 vaccine. Profiling relied on immunoSEQ multiplex PCR, and the TCRdb table lists in-frame clones only, not all of them. The sample includes about 110,000 clones, around 92% of them seen just once. Sequenced material: peripheral blood, taken 28 days after the second AZD1222 dose. The source of these receptors is an adult who received the AZD1222 COVID-19 vaccine.

This clone was seen just once. The chain has TRBV6-5 and TRBJ2-3; no clear D. The V end lost 6 bases, the J end lost 2 bases, and 15 bases lay between the germline ends. CDR1 and CDR2 (germline): MNHEY, SVGAGI. This CDR3 region has 15 residues. CDR3 region: CASSPLRFHTDTQYF. The CDR3 bases are TGTGCCAGCAGCCCCCTCCGGTTCCACACAGATACGCAGTATTTT.

As for this clone: The missing conserved phenylalanine or tryptophan at the end of this CDR3 makes a read error likely. The DNA is left out, because the CDR3 cannot be placed on it with certainty; the CDR3 is given as TCRdb lists it. The V and J genes are TRBV6-1 and TRBJ2-6; the table gives TRBD1 as D, unverified against the DNA. CDR1 is MNHNS, CDR2 SASEGT, per germline. Including both end residues, the CDR3 is 16 amino acids long. This CDR3 is CASSEAVDRGPLFPGR.

This clone was found once. The chain recombines TRBV7-8 with TRBJ1-1, with unresolved D. Germline values: CDR1 SGHVS, CDR2 FQNEAQ. The CDR3 spans 13 residues. Trimming left V 1 base short and J 10 bases short, with 13 bases between. This CDR3 reads CASSLEPGRPAFF. CDR3 sequence (DNA): TGTGCCAGCAGCTTAGAACCCGGGAGGCCAGCTTTCTTT.

The chain couples TRBV5-1 to TRBJ2-3; the D gene is possibly TRBD1 (6 bases). CDR1 SGHRS and CDR2 YFSETQ come from the germline V gene. Trimming left V 0 bases short and J 2 bases short, with 10 bases between. This CDR3 comprises 15 residues. As DNA, the CDR3 is TGCGCCAGCAGCTTGGAATCAGGGGTCACAGATACGCAGTATTTT. Encoded protein: CASSLESGVTDTQYF.

The V gene is TRBV27, the J gene TRBJ1-5; D is unclear. Germline loops: CDR1 MNHEY, CDR2 SMNVEV (reference sequence). This CDR3 contains 12 residues. V was trimmed by 1 base and J by 4 bases, leaving 2 bases between them. The CDR3 protein is CASSLLNQPQHF. CDR3 nucleotide sequence: TGTGCCAGCAGTTTATTGAATCAGCCCCAGCATTTT.

This clone was recorded a few times. The J gene is TRBJ2-3, the V gene TRBV4-1; D call uncertain. Germline CDR1 MGHRA, CDR2 YSYEKL. This CDR3 has 14 residues. V was cut by 2 bases and J by 3 bases, with 9 bases left in between. Written as DNA, the CDR3 is TGCGCCAGCAGCCAACCTAGGGCTACAGATACGCAGTATTTT. It translates to CASSQPRATDTQYF.

For the CDR3, the DNA is TGTGCCAGCAGCCGCAACAGGGCGTGGGACGAGCAGTACTTC. This gives the protein CASSRNRAWDEQYF. The gene calls are TRBV14 and TRBJ2-7; a possible D gene is TRBD1 (6 bases). This CDR3 comprises 14 residues. Trimming stripped 4 bases from V and 5 bases from J, with 15 bases between. Looked up from germline, CDR1 is SGHDN and CDR2 is FVKESK.

The J gene is TRBJ2-1, the V gene TRBV13; TRBD2 might be the D (7 bases). This CDR3 comprises 15 residues. Germline V gene data show CDR1 as PRHDT and CDR2 as FYEKMQ (reference sequence). Trimming took 2 bases from V and 5 from J, leaving 13 bases between them. For the CDR3, the DNA is TGTGCCAGCAGCTTACAGGGGAGGGCCCACAATGAGCAGTTCTTC. Protein sequence: CASSLQGRAHNEQFF.

This chain connects TRBV10-3 to TRBJ2-1; no clear D gene. The V end lost 2 bases, the J end lost 0 bases, and 8 bases lay between the germline ends. The CDR3 is 15 residues long. Germline V lookup: CDR1 ENHRY, CDR2 SYGVKD. CDR3 loop: CAISERQSSYNEQFF. CDR3 sequence (DNA): TGTGCCATCAGTGAGAGGCAGAGCTCCTACAATGAGCAGTTCTTC.

V is TRBV14 and J is TRBJ2-5, with D unclear. This CDR3 comprises 14 residues. The V and J ends lost 0 bases and 7 bases respectively, with 12 bases between them. The germline CDR1 and CDR2 sequences are SGHDN and FVKESK. In DNA, the CDR3 is TGTGCCAGCAGCCAAGATTGGGCCCGGCGGACCCAGTACTTC. Translated: CASSQDWARRTQYF.

The chain employs TRBV5-4 and TRBJ2-1, with 10 bases fitting TRBD1. Germline CDR1 reads SGHNT; CDR2 reads YYREEE (reference sequence). The CDR3 spans 16 residues. V lost 3 bases, J lost 5 bases, and 8 bases stayed unmatched. CDR3 amino acids: CASSSSVGQGDNEQFF. The CDR3 DNA sequence: TGTGCCAGCAGCTCCTCTGTCGGACAGGGGGACAATGAGCAGTTCTTC.

In its sample, this clone was seen once. The chain employs TRBV6-5 and TRBJ1-2; 7 bases agree with TRBD1. V was clipped by 8 bases and J by 2 bases; unmatched bases: 8. Germline CDR1 reads MNHEY; CDR2 reads SVGAGI. CDR3 size: 14 residues. CDR3 in amino acids: CASRHGTANYGYTF. CDR3 coding DNA: TGTGCCAGCCGCCACGGGACAGCCAACTATGGCTACACCTTC.

This sequence joins TRBV5-4 and TRBJ2-1; 10 nucleotides agree with TRBD2. This CDR3 is built from 17 residues. Per the germline V gene, CDR1 is SGHNT and CDR2 is YYREEE (reference sequence). Trimming took 0 bases from V and 9 from J; bases not matched to a gene: 12. The CDR3 DNA reads TGTGCCAGCAGCTTGGCCGCAGCGGGGGGGCCGGTTGGTGAGCAGTTCTTC. This encodes CASSLAAAGGPVGEQFF. The full variable domain, rest sourced from reference TRBV5-4 and TRBJ2-1, is ETGVTQSPTHLIKTRGQQVTLRCSSQSGHNTVSWYQQALGQGPQFIFQYYREEENGRGNFPPRFSGLQFPNYSSELNVNALELDDSALYLCASSLAAAGGPVGEQFFGPGTRLTVL.

The chain has TRBV6-4 and TRBJ2-2, with 7 bases lining up with TRBD1. Germline-derived CDR1 and CDR2 are MRHNA and SNTAGT. The V gene end was trimmed by 6 bases and the J gene end by 2 bases; junction bases not matched to a gene: 6. The CDR3 sequence is 15 residues long. CDR3 sequence (DNA): TGTGCCAGCAGCCTAGAAGGGGGCAACACCGGGGAGCTGTTTTTT. Protein: CASSLEGGNTGELFF.